This TCR beta chain came from a study of cytomegalovirus exposure and HLA in healthy donors (dated by TCRdb to the late 2010s). Study-wide context: According to an earlier analysis of a few hundred of the donors, some 180 million T cells yielded some 110 million unique TCR beta sequences and less than 300 Gb of sequence data. About 280 gigabases of sequencing data and tens of millions of unique TCR sequences made up an early release that covered 500 to 650 HLA-typed donors. Of the 350 to 400 genotyped donors, 65% to 90% fell in the genetic ancestry cluster associated with self-reported Caucasian donors. The aim of the study was to test whether cataloging public T cell receptors could identify signatures of past pathogen exposure. The study used immunosequencing to profile the T cell repertoires of 670 or so subjects and linked those repertoires to cytomegalovirus serostatus. Besides the first cohort of 666 subjects, a separate validation cohort made up of some 110 different subjects was used. The study combined high-throughput TCR immunosequencing, statistical association of individual TCRs with disease status, and machine learning to predict cytomegalovirus infection status. In a later analysis, previously published TCR beta repertoires from fewer than 750 donors were re-analyzed and high-resolution HLA genotyping was added so that TCR occurrence patterns could be studied. The later analysis used no new phenotypic data to find candidate immune exposures, relying instead on TCR beta sequences and their occurrence across donors. An earlier analysis of several hundred of the donors applied high-throughput TCR beta sequencing to assess whether each TCR beta V gene segment acted as functional or pseudogenic. Alongside the repertoire data, information on donor age, sex, ethnicity and CMV serostatus was compiled. In a later genetic analysis, genome-wide SNP genotypes for about three fifths of the 666 donors were used, and that subset was treated as a discovery cohort. All discovery cohort repertoires had been generated on a single sequencing platform. HLA typing covered class I and class II loci at four-digit resolution. Typing coverage varied by locus: roughly 629-640 donors for A, B, C, DRB1 and DQB1; approximately 560 for DQA1; some 610 for DPA1; roughly 450 for DPB1. Four or five DR-DQ haplotypes were handled as single units for association and clustering because linkage in the cohort was strong. Across approximately 420 genotyped donors of the cohort, an average of approximately 240,000 unique TCR beta nucleotide sequences per donor were sequenced, and about a sixth of those sequences were non-productive. Study-wide conclusions, independent of this receptor: A later analysis reported that several top co-occurrence clusters appeared linked to parvovirus B19, influenza, CMV and Epstein-Barr virus. Cytomegalovirus status was reported to be diagnosed by the classifier with high specificity and sensitivity in both the original and validation cohorts. Correlated functional status among segregating V segments might be attributable to linkage disequilibrium, but an unknown experimental factor could not be ruled out. The presence/absence analyses assumed that sequencing depth was roughly uniform across donors, and that assumption may not be true. While some public TCRs were present in many individuals, most TCR sequences turned up only very rarely across donors. Assigning TCR associations to individual alleles was difficult when HLA alleles, especially DR and DQ, strongly co-occurred. A later genetic analysis reported fewer N-insertions in productive TCRs among donors in an Asian-associated ancestry cluster than the roughly 620-donor mean. A later analysis found that TCR association rates varied across HLA loci, with DRB1 alleles showing the most associated TCRs and HLA-C alleles the fewest. Because HLA typing was unavailable for some donors at each locus, only the typed subset was used in association tests. For the cohort, immune exposure information was limited to CMV serostatus. According to a later analysis, most CMV-associated TCR beta chains appeared to be HLA-restricted, and the HLA associations seemed to be driven largely by CMV exposure. In an earlier analysis of over 550 of the donors, most TCR beta V segments were observed in productive rearrangements about 90% or about 30% of the time, broadly matching IMGT annotations. A further reported finding was that TCR beta sequences accurately predicted the HLA-A and HLA-B alleles for most subjects in the first cohort. At a false discovery rate of 0.05, a later analysis linked 16,951 TCR beta sequences to specific HLA alleles. A cluster of highly shared sequence variants was judged likely to be a technical artifact of the sequencing pipeline. The authors suggested that the approach could potentially be generalized to other disease states and immunological phenotypes. A total of around 150 TCR beta chains were listed by the study as associated with cytomegalovirus. Some IMGT-functional V segments, including TRBV6-2 and TRBV6-3, could not be told apart with the 87-base-pair reads, so those segments were excluded. A few of the identified cytomegalovirus-associated TCR beta chains were confirmed in vitro to be specific for cytomegalovirus antigens. In a later analysis, HLA-associated TCR beta chains showed more clonal expansion and lower generation probabilities than non-associated chains that were equally common. Because counts were too low, seventeen rarely observed V segments, including chromosome 9 orphons, were excluded from the earlier analysis of 500 to 700 of the donors. An association between a missense DCLRE1C variant and V-gene and J-gene trimming of TCR beta chains was found in a later genetic analysis and replicated in an independent cohort. Only TCR beta chains were sequenced in this cohort, and the absence of alpha or paired-chain data limited detectable features.

Libraries were made using the immunoSEQ multiplex PCR assay. The multiplex PCR relied on a mix of 60 forward primers for TCR Vbeta segments and 13 reverse primers for TCR Jbeta segments. Amplification of the CDR3 region of rearranged TCR beta genes was performed with a multiplex PCR assay on genomic DNA. Amplified TCR beta libraries were sequenced as 87-base-pair reads on the Illumina HiSeq System. Processing in the source paper ran as follows. In a later analysis, 70 million to 95 million unique TCR beta chains were counted across the approximately 620 repertoires, and around 10 million of these chains were shared by at least two donors. Raw reads were error-corrected and collapsed into unique sequences by a nearest-neighbor algorithm in which closely related sequences were merged to remove PCR and sequencing errors. To assign V, D and J gene segments, CDR3 sequences were aligned to IMGT reference sequences. For a sequence to be retained, at least a six-nucleotide match to both a V gene segment and a J gene segment was required. Rearrangements were called productive when the CDR3 lacked stop codons and stayed in frame with V and J; all others were non-productive. CDR3 was defined by IMGT convention, running from the second conserved V-encoded cysteine to the conserved J-encoded phenylalanine. In an earlier analysis of around 540 of the donors, sequences lacking an unambiguous match to a single V gene segment were excluded. An earlier analysis of 587 of the donors called V segments functional above 56.7% productive rearrangements and segregating when the between-donor standard deviation exceeded 5%. A statistical classification framework was built to diagnose cytomegalovirus status from the catalog of TCR beta chain sequences. V and J gene assignment, in a later analysis, came from comparing TCR nucleotide sequences with IMGT/GENE-DB human TR gene sequences. In a later analysis, CDR3 sequences and most-parsimonious VDJ recombination scenarios were assigned using the TCRdist pipeline. A later analysis defined each TCR beta chain by its CDR3 amino acid sequence plus V-gene family, and excluded reads lacking a unique V-gene family. In a later analysis, fewer than 600 highly shared, low-generation-probability nucleotide sequences were removed to address suspected cross-contamination and a sequencing artifact. In a later analysis, a clonal expansion index for each public chain was calculated from normalized within-repertoire ranks of inferred template counts. In a later analysis, generation probabilities were computed with a VDJ recombination model fitted to out-of-frame rearrangements, and the resulting probabilities were checked against IGoR. A later analysis scored TCR-TCR, TCR-HLA and TCR-CMV co-occurrence with hypergeometric tests, applying a repertoire-size bias correction to TCR pairs. A later analysis estimated false discovery rates by permuting HLA or CMV assignments 20 times. In a later analysis, co-occurring TCRs were grouped using DBSCAN, and TCRdist sequence similarity was added for clustering within HLA-allele-positive subsets. Repertoires with fewer than 30,000 or more than 120,000 public chains were left out of co-occurrence clustering, as were about 5 repertoires with anomalous nucleotide sharing. As stored in TCRdb, this immuneACCESS dataset retains in-frame rearrangements with V and J assigned. A fraction of the clones does not appear; measured against another copy, unresolved V genes explain less than half of the discrepancy, and the remainder lacks a known reason. V, J and clone size derive from that table, while D and trimming were established from the DNA sequence. The sample's records list about 160,000 clones. The ten largest clones represent 2% to 2.5% of the sample.

The cohort comprised fewer than 700 healthy bone marrow donors. All cohort members were sampled while nominally healthy, although unrecorded immune exposures were likely present. The donor tested CMV seronegative and was one of the 352 seronegative cohort members. Each donor provided a peripheral blood sample, and peripheral blood mononuclear cells were used for TCR beta sequencing. Genomic DNA was extracted from the blood cell samples with the Qiagen DNeasy Blood Extraction Kit. For this clone: This clone's antigen is unknown.

Based on the germline V gene (reference sequence), the CDR1 and CDR2 sequences are MNHEY and SMNVEV. Trimming removed 6 bases from V and 3 bases from J; the gene matches leave 4 bases unexplained. The CDR3 runs 14 amino acids, cysteine and phenylalanine included. Just the 42-base CDR3 DNA is kept, in frame starting at base 1. Sequencing was performed on PBMCs. The TCR sequence derives from a man aged 25 to 45 in good health and CMV-seronegative. This chain joins TRBV27 to TRBJ2-7, and 11 junctional nucleotides match TRBD1. The CDR3 sequence is CASRPGTGGYEQYF. The DNA sequence is as follows: TGTGCCAGCAGACCCGGGACAGGGGGCTACGAGCAGTACTTC.